The entry below describes one T cell receptor beta chain. The CDR3 sequence is 14 residues long. Germline values: CDR1 SGHAT, CDR2 FQNNGV. Trimming pared 0 bases from V and 5 bases from J, leaving 8 bases between. The data originate from a study of blood T cells in healthy people across ages. Alongside a J-beta primer mix, a sample-barcoded 5' primer served in a second PCR lasting about 7 to 12 cycles. TCRdb processed the 5' RACE reads anew with MiXCR; each CDR3 protein has one entry. The table shows about 1,500,000 distinct CDR3 sequences, with 28% occurring only once. The chain combines TRBV11-2 with TRBJ1-5; TRBD1 is a possible D gene (5 bases). The sample comprised blood. The TCR was taken from a woman younger than 45 in good health. CDR3 coding DNA: TGTGCCAGCAGCTTAGATCGGGGGTATCAGCCCCAGCATTTT. Its protein product is CASSLDRGYQPQHF. Supplemented by reference TRBV11-2 and TRBJ1-5, the full variable domain reads EAGVAQSPRYKIIEKRQSVAFWCNPISGHATLYWYQQILGQGPKLLIQFQNNGVVDDSQLPKDRFSAERLKGVDSTLKIQPAKLEDSAVYLCASSLDRGYQPQHFGDGTRLSIL.